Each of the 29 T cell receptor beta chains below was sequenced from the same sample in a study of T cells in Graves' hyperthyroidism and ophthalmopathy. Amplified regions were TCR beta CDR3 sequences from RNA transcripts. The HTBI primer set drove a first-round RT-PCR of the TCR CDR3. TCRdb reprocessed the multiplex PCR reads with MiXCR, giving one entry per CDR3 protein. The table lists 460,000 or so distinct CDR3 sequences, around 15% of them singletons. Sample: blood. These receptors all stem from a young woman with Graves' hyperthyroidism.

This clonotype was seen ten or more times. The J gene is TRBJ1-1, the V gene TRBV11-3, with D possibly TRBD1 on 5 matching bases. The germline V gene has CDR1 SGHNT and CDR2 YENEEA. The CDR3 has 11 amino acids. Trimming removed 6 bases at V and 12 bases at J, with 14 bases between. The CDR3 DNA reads TGTGCCAGCAGGTCGGGACCCGCCACTTTCTTT. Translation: CASRSGPATFF.

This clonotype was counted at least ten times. The CDR3 loop is CASSPPVTLTYNEQFF. CDR3 nucleotides: TGTGCCAGCAGTCCCCCTGTGACTCTCACGTACAATGAGCAGTTCTTC. The rearrangement uses TRBV6-1 and TRBJ2-1; D is undetermined. V lost 5 bases and J 4 bases, leaving 18 bases between the germline ends. CDR1 is MNHNS and CDR2 is SASEGT in the germline V gene. This CDR3 is 16 amino acids long.

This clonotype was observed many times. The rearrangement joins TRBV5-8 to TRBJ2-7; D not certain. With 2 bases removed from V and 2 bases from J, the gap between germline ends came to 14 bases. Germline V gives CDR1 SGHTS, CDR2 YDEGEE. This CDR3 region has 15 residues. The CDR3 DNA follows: TGTGCCAGCAGCTTAAACGCCCTTTCAACCTACGAGCAGTACGTC. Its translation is CASSLNALSTYEQYV.

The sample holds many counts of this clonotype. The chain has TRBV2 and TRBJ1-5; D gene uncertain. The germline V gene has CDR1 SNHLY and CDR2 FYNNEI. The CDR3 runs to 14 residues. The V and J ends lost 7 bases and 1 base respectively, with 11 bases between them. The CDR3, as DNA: TGTGCCAGCATGGCAGACTACAGCAATCAGCCCCAGCATTTT. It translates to CASMADYSNQPQHF.

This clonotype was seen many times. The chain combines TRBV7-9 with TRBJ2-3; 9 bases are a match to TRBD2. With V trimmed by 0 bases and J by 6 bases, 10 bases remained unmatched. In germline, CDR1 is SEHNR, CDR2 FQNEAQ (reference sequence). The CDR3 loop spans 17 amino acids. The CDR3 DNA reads TGTGCCAGCAGCTTAGCTCCCCTAGCGGGACCCCCCGATACGCAGTATTTT. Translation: CASSLAPLAGPPDTQYF.

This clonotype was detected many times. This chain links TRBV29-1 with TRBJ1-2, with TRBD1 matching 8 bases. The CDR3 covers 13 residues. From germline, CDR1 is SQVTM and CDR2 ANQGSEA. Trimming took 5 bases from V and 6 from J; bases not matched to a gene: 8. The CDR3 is CSVTRPGGDGYTF. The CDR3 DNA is TGCAGCGTTACCAGGCCAGGGGGCGATGGCTACACCTTC.

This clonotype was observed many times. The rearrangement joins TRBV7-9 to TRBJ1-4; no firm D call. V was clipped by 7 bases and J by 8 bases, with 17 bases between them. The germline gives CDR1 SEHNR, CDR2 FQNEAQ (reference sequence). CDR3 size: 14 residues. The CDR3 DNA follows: TGTGCCAGCACCCTCCGGGCTATAGGGGAAAAACTGTTTTTT. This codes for CASTLRAIGEKLFF.

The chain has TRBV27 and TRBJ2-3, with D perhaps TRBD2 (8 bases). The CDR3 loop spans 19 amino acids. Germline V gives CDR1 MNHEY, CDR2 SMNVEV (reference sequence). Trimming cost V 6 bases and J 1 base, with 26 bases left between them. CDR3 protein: CASSTLQGTRPPGTDTQYF. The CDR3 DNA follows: TGTGCCAGCAGCACACTACAGGGGACTAGACCCCCGGGCACAGATACGCAGTATTTT.

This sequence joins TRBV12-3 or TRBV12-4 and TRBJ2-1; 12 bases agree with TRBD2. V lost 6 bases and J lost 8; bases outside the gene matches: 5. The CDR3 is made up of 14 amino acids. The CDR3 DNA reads TGTGCCAGCAGCCTAGCGGGAGGGCCTTATGAGCAGTTCTTC. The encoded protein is CASSLAGGPYEQFF.

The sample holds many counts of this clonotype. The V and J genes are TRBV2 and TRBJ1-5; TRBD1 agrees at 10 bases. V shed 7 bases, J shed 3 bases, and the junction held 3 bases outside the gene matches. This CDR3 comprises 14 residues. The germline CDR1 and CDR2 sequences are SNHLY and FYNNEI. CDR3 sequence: CASNRQGANQPQHF. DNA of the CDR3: TGTGCCAGCAATCGACAGGGGGCCAATCAGCCCCAGCATTTT.

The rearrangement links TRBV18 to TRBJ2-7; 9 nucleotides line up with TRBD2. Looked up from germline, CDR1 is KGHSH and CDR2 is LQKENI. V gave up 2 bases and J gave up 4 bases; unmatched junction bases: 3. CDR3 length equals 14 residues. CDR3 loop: CASSPAGGGYEQYV. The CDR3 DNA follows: TGTGCCAGCTCACCAGCGGGAGGGGGATACGAGCAGTACGTC.

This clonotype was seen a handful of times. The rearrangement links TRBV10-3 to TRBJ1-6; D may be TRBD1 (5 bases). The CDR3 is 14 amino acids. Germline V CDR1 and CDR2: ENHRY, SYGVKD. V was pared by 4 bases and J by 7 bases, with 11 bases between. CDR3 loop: CAISAGGENSPLHF. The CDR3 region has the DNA TGTGCCATCAGTGCGGGGGGTGAGAATTCACCCCTCCACTTT.

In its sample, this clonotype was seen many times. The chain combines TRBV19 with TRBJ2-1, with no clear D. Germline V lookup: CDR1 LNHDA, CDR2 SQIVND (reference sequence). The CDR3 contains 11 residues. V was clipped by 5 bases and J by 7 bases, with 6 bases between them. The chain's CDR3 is CASSRRNEQFF. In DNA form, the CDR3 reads TGTGCCAGTAGTCGCCGGAATGAGCAGTTCTTC.

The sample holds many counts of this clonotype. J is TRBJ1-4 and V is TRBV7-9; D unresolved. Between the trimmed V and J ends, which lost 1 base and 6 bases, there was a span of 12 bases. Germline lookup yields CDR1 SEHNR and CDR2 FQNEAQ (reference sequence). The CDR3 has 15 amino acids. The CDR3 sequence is CASSLVAESDEKLFF. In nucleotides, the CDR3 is TGTGCCAGCAGCTTAGTGGCGGAGAGTGATGAAAAACTGTTTTTT.

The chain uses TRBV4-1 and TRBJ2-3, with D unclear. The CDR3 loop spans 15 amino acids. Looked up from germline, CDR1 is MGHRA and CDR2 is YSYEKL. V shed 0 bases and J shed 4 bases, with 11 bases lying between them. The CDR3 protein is CASSQDGSGPDTQYF. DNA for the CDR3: TGCGCCAGCAGCCAAGATGGTAGTGGGCCAGATACGCAGTATTTT.

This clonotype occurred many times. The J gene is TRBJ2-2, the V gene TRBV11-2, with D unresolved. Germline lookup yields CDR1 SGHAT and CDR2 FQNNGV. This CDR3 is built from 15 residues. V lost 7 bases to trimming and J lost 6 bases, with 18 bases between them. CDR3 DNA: TGTGCCAGCACCGCGGCCAGCTTTGATTCCGGGGAGCTGTTTTTT. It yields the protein CASTAASFDSGELFF.

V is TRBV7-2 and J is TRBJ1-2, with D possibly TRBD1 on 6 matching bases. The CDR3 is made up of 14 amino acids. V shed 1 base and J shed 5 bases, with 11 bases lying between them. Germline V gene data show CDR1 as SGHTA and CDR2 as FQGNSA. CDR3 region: CASSLGGRLYGYTF. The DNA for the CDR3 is TGTGCCAGCAGCTTAGGGGGGCGCTTGTATGGCTACACCTTC. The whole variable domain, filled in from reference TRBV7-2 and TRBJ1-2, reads GAGVSQSPSNKVTEKGKDVELRCDPISGHTALYWYRQSLGQGLEFLIYFQGNSAPDKSGLPSDRFSAERTGGSVSTLTIQRTQQEDSAVYLCASSLGGRLYGYTFGSGTRLTVV.

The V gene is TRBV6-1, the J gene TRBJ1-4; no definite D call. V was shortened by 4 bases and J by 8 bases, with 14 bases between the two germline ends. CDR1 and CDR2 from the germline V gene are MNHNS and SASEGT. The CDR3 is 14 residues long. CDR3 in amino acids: CASSADPSYEKLFF. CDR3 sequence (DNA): TGTGCCAGCAGTGCAGACCCATCCTACGAAAAACTGTTTTTT.

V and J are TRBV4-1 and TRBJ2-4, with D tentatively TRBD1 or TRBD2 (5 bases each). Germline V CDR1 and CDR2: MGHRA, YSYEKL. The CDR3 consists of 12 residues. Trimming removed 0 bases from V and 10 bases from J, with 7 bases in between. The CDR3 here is CASSQDGGIQYF. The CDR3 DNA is TGCGCCAGCAGCCAAGATGGGGGAATTCAGTACTTC.

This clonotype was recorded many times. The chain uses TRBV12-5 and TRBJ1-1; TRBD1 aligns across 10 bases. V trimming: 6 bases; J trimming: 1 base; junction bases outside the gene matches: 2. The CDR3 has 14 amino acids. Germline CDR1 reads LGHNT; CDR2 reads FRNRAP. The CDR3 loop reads CASGDRGQNTEAFF. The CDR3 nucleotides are TGTGCTAGTGGAGACAGGGGGCAGAACACTGAAGCTTTCTTT. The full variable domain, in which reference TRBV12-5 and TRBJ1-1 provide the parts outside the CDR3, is DARVTQTPRHKVTEMGQEVTMRCQPILGHNTVFWYRQTMMQGLELLAYFRNRAPLDDSGMPKDRFSAEMPDATLATLKIQPSEPRDSAVYFCASGDRGQNTEAFFGQGTRLTVV.

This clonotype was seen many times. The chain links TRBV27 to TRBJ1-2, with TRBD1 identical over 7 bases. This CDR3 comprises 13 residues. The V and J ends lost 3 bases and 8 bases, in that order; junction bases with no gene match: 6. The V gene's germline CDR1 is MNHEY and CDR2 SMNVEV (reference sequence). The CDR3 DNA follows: TGTGCCAGCAGTTTCCAGCGAGGGGGCGGCTACACCTTC. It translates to CASSFQRGGGYTF.

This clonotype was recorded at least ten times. The CDR3 DNA follows: TGTGCCAGCAGCCCGAGGACAGGGCCCACAAAGTTCTACGAGCAGTACTTC. Translating gives CASSPRTGPTKFYEQYF. The chain uses TRBV3-1 and TRBJ2-7, with 8 bases aligning to TRBD1. V dropped 4 bases and J dropped 3; count of bases not matched to a gene: 14. Germline loops: CDR1 LGHDT, CDR2 YNNKEL (reference sequence). The CDR3 loop spans 17 amino acids.

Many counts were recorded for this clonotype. As DNA, the CDR3 is TGTGCCAGCAGCCCCACAAGGGTCACGAGAAAACTGTTTTTT. It codes for CASSPTRVTRKLFF. The chain links TRBV3-1 to TRBJ1-4; D ambiguous. The germline CDR1 and CDR2 sequences are LGHDT and YNNKEL (reference sequence). The length of the CDR3 is 14 residues. V was trimmed by 4 bases and J by 10 bases, leaving 16 bases between them.

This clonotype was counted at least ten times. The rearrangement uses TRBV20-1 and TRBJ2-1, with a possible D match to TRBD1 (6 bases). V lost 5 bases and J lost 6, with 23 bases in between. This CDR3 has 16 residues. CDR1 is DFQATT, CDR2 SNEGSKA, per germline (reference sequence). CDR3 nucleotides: TGCAGTGCTGCAAACAACAGGGCTAACCCACTCAATGAGCAGTTCTTC. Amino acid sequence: CSAANNRANPLNEQFF.

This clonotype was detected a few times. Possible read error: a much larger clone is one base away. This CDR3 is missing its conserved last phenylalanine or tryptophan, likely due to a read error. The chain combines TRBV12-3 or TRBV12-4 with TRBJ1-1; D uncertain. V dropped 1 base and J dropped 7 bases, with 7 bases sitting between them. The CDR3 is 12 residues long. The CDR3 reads CASSLGPVEAFL. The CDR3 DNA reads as TGTGCCAGCAGTTTAGGTCCCGTTGAAGCTTTCCTT.

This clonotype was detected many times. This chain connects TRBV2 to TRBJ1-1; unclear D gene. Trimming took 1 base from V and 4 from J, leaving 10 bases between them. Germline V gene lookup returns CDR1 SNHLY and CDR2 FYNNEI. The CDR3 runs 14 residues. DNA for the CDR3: TGTGCCAGCAGTGAAGAGTTTCTGGGCACTGAAGCTTTCTTT. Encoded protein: CASSEEFLGTEAFF.

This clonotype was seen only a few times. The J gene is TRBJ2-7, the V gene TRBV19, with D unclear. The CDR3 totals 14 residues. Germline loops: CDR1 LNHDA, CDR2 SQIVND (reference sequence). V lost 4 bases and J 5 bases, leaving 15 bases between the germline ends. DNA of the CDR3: TGTGCCAGTAGTAAGGCCAGTTTTTACGACGAGCAGTACTTC. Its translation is CASSKASFYDEQYF.

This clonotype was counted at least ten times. The CDR3 DNA follows: TGTGCCAGTAGTAAAACCGGGACACTCCTACGGGAGCAGTACTTC. Translating it yields CASSKTGTLLREQYF. This chain joins TRBV19 and TRBJ2-7; D may be TRBD1 (6 bases). V was clipped by 4 bases and J by 7 bases, with 20 bases between them. The V gene's germline CDR1 is LNHDA and CDR2 SQIVND (reference sequence). The CDR3 is 15 residues long.

The chain's CDR3 is CASSVAVRGGNEQFF. CDR3 sequence (DNA): TGTGCCAGCAGCGTAGCTGTACGAGGGGGCAATGAGCAGTTCTTC. The rearrangement links TRBV9 to TRBJ2-1; maybe TRBD1 (6 bases). V was pared by 0 bases and J by 6 bases, with 13 bases between. CDR3 size: 15 residues. Germline assignment: CDR1 SGDLS and CDR2 YYNGEE. The whole variable domain, remainder taken from reference TRBV9 and TRBJ2-1, is DSGVTQTPKHLITATGQRVTLRCSPRSGDLSVYWYQQSLDQGLQFLIQYYNGEERAKGNILERFSAQQFPDLHSELNLSSLELGDSALYFCASSVAVRGGNEQFFGPGTRLTVL.